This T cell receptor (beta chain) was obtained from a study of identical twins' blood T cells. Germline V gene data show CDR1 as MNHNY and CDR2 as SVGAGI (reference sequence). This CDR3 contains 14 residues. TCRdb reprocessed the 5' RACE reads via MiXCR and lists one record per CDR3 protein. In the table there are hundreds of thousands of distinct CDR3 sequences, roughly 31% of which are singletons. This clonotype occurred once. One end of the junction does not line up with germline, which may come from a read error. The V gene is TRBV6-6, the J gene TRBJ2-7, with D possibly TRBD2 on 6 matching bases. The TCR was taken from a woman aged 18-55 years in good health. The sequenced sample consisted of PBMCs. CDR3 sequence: CAGSYRGDSYEQYF. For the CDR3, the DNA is TGTGCCGGCAGTTACCGCGGGGACTCCTACGAGCAGTACTTC.